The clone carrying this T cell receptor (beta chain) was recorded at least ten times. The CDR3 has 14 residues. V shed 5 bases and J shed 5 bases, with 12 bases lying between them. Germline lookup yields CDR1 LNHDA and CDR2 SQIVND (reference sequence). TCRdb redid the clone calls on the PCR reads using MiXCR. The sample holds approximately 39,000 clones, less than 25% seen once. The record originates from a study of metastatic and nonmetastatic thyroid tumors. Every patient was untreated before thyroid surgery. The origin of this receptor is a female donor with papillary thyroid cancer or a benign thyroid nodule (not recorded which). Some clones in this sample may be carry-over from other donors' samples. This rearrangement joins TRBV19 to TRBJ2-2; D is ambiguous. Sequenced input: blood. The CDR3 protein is CASSLNKWTGELFF. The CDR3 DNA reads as TGTGCCAGTAGTCTAAACAAATGGACCGGGGAGCTGTTTTTT.